Listed here is a single TCR beta chain. Its target is unknown. The data stem from a study of identifying expanded T cells in peripheral blood. Study-wide findings and caveats: Differentially abundant clones: about 1.1 between replicates, 16.4 at approximately 13 days, 19 to 20 at four. Across healthy donors, higher total template counts meant significantly greater approximately 2-week count variance.

During the collection period, no donor immune events like infections were recorded. Germline V gene data show CDR1 as SGHNT and CDR2 as YYREEE (reference sequence). With 1 base clipped from V and 5 bases from J, the junction kept 4 bases outside the gene matches. The CDR3 is 15 amino acids. Data came from immunoSEQ multiplex PCR; TCRdb stores just in-frame clones and leaves some out. This sample has approximately 58,000 clones, with approximately 82% found just once. The TCR was taken from a person aged 18-69 years in good health. J is TRBJ2-2 and V is TRBV5-4; 8 bases line up with TRBD2. The sequencing input was blood. In DNA, the CDR3 is TGTGCCAGCAGCTTGTGGGTAGCGGGGACCGGGGAGCTGTTTTTT. Its protein is CASSLWVAGTGELFF.